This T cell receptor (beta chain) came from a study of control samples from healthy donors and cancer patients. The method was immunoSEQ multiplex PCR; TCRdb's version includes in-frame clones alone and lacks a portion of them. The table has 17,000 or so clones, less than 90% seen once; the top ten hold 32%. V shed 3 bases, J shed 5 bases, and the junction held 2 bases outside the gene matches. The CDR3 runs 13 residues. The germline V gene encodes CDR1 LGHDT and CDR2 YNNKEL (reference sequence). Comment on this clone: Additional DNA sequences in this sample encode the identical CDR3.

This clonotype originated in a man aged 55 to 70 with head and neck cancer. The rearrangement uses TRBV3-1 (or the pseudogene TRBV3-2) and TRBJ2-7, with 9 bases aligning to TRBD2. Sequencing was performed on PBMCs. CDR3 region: CASSQGLANEQYF. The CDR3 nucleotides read TGTGCCAGCAGCCAGGGACTAGCTAACGAGCAGTACTTC.